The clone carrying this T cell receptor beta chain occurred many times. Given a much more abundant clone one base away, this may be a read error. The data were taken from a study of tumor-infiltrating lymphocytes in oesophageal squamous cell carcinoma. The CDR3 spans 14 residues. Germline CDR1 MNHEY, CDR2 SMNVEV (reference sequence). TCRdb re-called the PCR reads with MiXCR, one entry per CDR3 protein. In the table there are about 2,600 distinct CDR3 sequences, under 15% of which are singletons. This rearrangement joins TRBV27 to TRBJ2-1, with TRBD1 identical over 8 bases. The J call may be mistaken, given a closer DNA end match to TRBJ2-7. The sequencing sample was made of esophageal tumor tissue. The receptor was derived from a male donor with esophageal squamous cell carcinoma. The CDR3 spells CASSDRGSYNEQYF. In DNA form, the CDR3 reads TGTGCCAGCAGTGACAGGGGTTCCTACAATGAGCAGTACTTC.